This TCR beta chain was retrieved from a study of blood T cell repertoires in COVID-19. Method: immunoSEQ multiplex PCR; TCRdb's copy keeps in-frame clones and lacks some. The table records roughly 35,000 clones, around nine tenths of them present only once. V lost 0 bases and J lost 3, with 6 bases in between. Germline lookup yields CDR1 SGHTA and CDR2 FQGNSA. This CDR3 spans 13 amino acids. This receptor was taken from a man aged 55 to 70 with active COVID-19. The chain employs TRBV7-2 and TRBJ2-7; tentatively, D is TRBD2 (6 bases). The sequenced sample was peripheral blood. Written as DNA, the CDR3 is TGTGCCAGCAGCTTAGCGGGGGGCTACGAGCAGTACTTC. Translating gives CASSLAGGYEQYF.